This passage covers 26 T cell receptor beta chains from one sample sequenced in a study of T cell repertoires in cytomegalovirus infection (dated by TCRdb to about 2019). The treatment or condition label, read with the paper, signifies: in vitro stimulation with specific CMV peptide epitopes to enrich CMV-specific T cells. Their target antigens are unknown. The listed sequencing device is Illumina HiSeq 1500. Through fastp at Q25 and MiXCR, TCRdb rebuilt clones from the public reads, retaining in-frame beta chains. Rows are combined by CDR3 protein, so each entry shows the most common genes and DNA. The sample includes some 920,000 distinct CDR3 sequences, with 31% observed a single time. Together, the top ten hold roughly 13% of the sample. This sample comprised cultured CD8+ T cells from PBMCs, obtained from culture after CMV antigen stimulation. The receptors originated from a human donor in good health (CMV status not recorded). Some clones in this sample may be carry-over from other donors' samples.

The CDR3 DNA reads TGTGCCAGCAGCGAGGCCCGTGCGGGGGGGCGCGATACGCAGTATTTT. The encoded protein is CASSEARAGGRDTQYF. The genes are TRBV9 and TRBJ2-3; 9 bases match TRBD2. Germline V gives CDR1 SGDLS, CDR2 YYNGEE. V lost 3 bases to trimming and J lost 6 bases; unmatched junction nucleotides: 11. This CDR3 is 16 amino acids long.

This clonotype was recorded a few times. The chain recombines TRBV2 with TRBJ1-1, with D possibly matching TRBD1 (5 bases). Germline CDR1 SNHLY, CDR2 FYNNEI. This CDR3 is built from 15 residues. Trimming stripped 5 bases from V and 5 bases from J, with 18 bases between. CDR3: CASSSVDLWGTEAFF. CDR3 nucleotide sequence: TGTGCCAGCAGTTCCGTTGACTTGTGGGGGACTGAAGCTTTCTTT.

The chain employs TRBV11-3 and TRBJ2-3; 7 positions agree with TRBD2. CDR1 is SGHNT and CDR2 is YENEEA in the germline V gene. After removal of 4 bases from V and 2 bases from J, the junction contained 6 bases not matched to a gene. CDR3 length: 15 amino acids. CDR3 amino acids: CASSSWGRDTDTQYF. CDR3 coding DNA: TGTGCCAGCAGCTCCTGGGGGAGGGACACAGATACGCAGTATTTT.

This clonotype was counted at least ten times. This chain connects TRBV7-2 to TRBJ1-3; perhaps TRBD1 as D (5 bases). In germline, CDR1 is SGHTA, CDR2 FQGNSA. The CDR3 covers 16 residues. The germline V and J ends were trimmed by 3 bases and 0 bases, with 12 bases remaining between them. The CDR3 bases are TGTGCCAGCAGCTTGGCCGGACAACGCTCTGGAAACACCATATATTTT. Encoded protein: CASSLAGQRSGNTIYF.

A word on this clonotype: One end of the junction varies from germline; a read error may be responsible. The chain links TRBV12-3 or TRBV12-4 to TRBJ1-3; no firm D call. There are 13 residues in the CDR3. This chain's CDR3 is CASSSSPGNAIYF. The CDR3 nucleotides read TGTGCCAGCAGTTCCTCACCCGGAAACGCCATATATTTT.

The table lists this clonotype with many counts. The rearrangement joins TRBV10-3 to TRBJ1-1; 8 nucleotides align to TRBD1. The CDR3 runs 15 residues. The germline CDR1 and CDR2 sequences are ENHRY and SYGVKD. The trim removed 2 bases at V and 7 bases at J, leaving 9 bases unmatched. DNA of the CDR3: TGTGCCATCAGTGAGGGAGTAGGAGACAGGGGTGAAGCTTTCTTT. Its translation: CAISEGVGDRGEAFF.

This rearrangement joins TRBV3-1 to TRBJ2-1; TRBD1 agrees at 11 bases. V lost 3 bases and J lost 8; bases outside the gene matches: 6. This CDR3 is built from 15 residues. Per the germline V gene, CDR1 is LGHDT and CDR2 is YNNKEL (reference sequence). CDR3 nucleotides: TGTGCCAGCAGCCACATTCGGACAGGGGGCGATGAGCAGTTCTTC. Its translation: CASSHIRTGGDEQFF.

CDR3 nucleotides: TGTGCCAGCAGTTTATCTTTTTGGGGGAGCCCTAACTATGGCTACACCTTC. Translation: CASSLSFWGSPNYGYTF. The genes are TRBV27 and TRBJ1-2; maybe TRBD1 (5 bases). Germline-derived CDR1 and CDR2 are MNHEY and SMNVEV (reference sequence). Trimming stripped 0 bases from V and 0 bases from J, with 14 bases between. The CDR3 is made up of 17 amino acids.

This clonotype was recorded a few times. CDR3 DNA sequence: TGTGCCAGCAGTCCTTCCGGGACCGGGGGACGATGGGCCCAGTACTTC. It translates to CASSPSGTGGRWAQYF. The V gene is TRBV27, the J gene TRBJ2-5; a weak D match, TRBD2 (6 bases). This CDR3 has 16 residues. Germline V lookup: CDR1 MNHEY, CDR2 SMNVEV (reference sequence). Trimming cost V 5 bases and J 9 bases, with 25 bases left between them.

This clonotype was observed a single time. The chain recombines TRBV18 with TRBJ1-1; weak D call: TRBD1 (6 bases). In germline, CDR1 is KGHSH, CDR2 LQKENI. The CDR3 runs to 13 residues. With 2 bases removed from V and 7 bases from J, the gap between germline ends came to 11 bases. In DNA form, the CDR3 reads TGTGCCAGCTCACCAGGTTTCAGGGGTGAAGCTTTCTTT. Its protein product is CASSPGFRGEAFF.

V and J are TRBV5-8 and TRBJ2-7; possibly TRBD1 for D (5 bases). V was trimmed by 4 bases and J by 0 bases, leaving 23 bases between them. Germline assignment: CDR1 SGHTS and CDR2 YDEGEE. This CDR3 comprises 18 residues. CDR3 bases: TGTGCCAGCAGCACCAATCCCTCCCAGGGCCCCATCTCCTACGAGCAGTACGTC. Its protein is CASSTNPSQGPISYEQYV.

This sequence joins TRBV9 and TRBJ2-4, with D possibly being TRBD2 (5 bases). Trimming left V 1 base short and J 5 bases short, with 7 bases between. The CDR3 length is 13 residues. Germline V gene sequence: CDR1 SGDLS, CDR2 YYNGEE. CDR3 in amino acids: CASSVFGENIQYF. The CDR3 DNA is TGTGCCAGCAGCGTATTCGGGGAAAACATTCAGTACTTC.

This clonotype was counted a few times. The J gene is TRBJ1-1, the V gene TRBV2; D not resolved. In germline, CDR1 is SNHLY, CDR2 FYNNEI. V was trimmed by 5 bases and J by 0 bases, leaving 13 bases between them. The CDR3 extends over 15 amino acids. CDR3 nucleotides: TGTGCCAGCAGTACCATCCCCGGCATGAACACTGAAGCTTTCTTT. Residues: CASSTIPGMNTEAFF.

This chain links TRBV5-4 with TRBJ2-1, with 9 bases that match TRBD2. The CDR3 covers 12 residues. From germline, CDR1 is SGHNT and CDR2 YYREEE (reference sequence). The V and J ends lost 4 bases and 7 bases, in that order; junction bases with no gene match: 0. The CDR3 nucleotides are TGTGCCAGCAGCGGACTAGCGAATGAGCAGTTCTTC. Translation: CASSGLANEQFF.

V and J are TRBV9 and TRBJ2-3; 10 positions match TRBD2. The germline CDR1 and CDR2 sequences are SGDLS and YYNGEE. V shed 0 bases, J shed 6 bases, and the junction held 4 bases outside the gene matches. This CDR3 region has 15 residues. The CDR3 DNA follows: TGTGCCAGCAGCGTAGGAAGTAGCGGGGGGGATACGCAGTATTTT. This sequence encodes CASSVGSSGGDTQYF. The whole variable domain, filled in from reference TRBV9 and TRBJ2-3, reads DSGVTQTPKHLITATGQRVTLRCSPRSGDLSVYWYQQSLDQGLQFLIQYYNGEERAKGNILERFSAQQFPDLHSELNLSSLELGDSALYFCASSVGSSGGDTQYFGPGTRLTVL.

The rearrangement uses TRBV10-3 and TRBJ2-7; D unclear. This CDR3 spans 12 amino acids. The V end lost 2 bases, the J end lost 3 bases, and 5 bases lay between the germline ends. Germline values: CDR1 ENHRY, CDR2 SYGVKD. For the CDR3, the DNA is TGTGCCATCAGTGAGATCGGCTACGAGCAGTACTTC. Its translation is CAISEIGYEQYF.

The V call is TRBV6-4, the J call TRBJ1-4, with TRBD1 as a possible D gene (5 bases). The germline V gene encodes CDR1 MRHNA and CDR2 SNTAGT. With 6 bases removed from V and 8 bases from J, the gap between germline ends came to 22 bases. The CDR3 contains 16 residues. The CDR3 sequence is CASRESGRGTWEKLFF. The CDR3 nucleotides read TGTGCCAGCAGGGAGTCGGGTCGAGGGACTTGGGAAAAACTGTTTTTT.

There are a few counts of this clonotype. The chain links TRBV29-1 to TRBJ2-5, with unresolved D. Germline V lookup: CDR1 SQVTM, CDR2 ANQGSEA. CDR3 length equals 12 residues. V lost 2 bases and J lost 5, with 9 bases in between. CDR3 amino acids: CSVESRPETQYF. CDR3 in DNA: TGCAGCGTTGAAAGCAGGCCGGAGACCCAGTACTTC.

This clonotype turned up a few times. This rearrangement joins TRBV7-8 to TRBJ1-2, with a tentative D call TRBD1 (6 bases). Looked up from germline, CDR1 is SGHVS and CDR2 is FQNEAQ. The CDR3 is made up of 15 amino acids. V lost 1 base and J lost 3, with 12 bases in between. Here the CDR3 DNA reads TGTGCCAGCAGCTTAGGGCGGGGGGCCGACTATGGCTACACCTTC. It yields the protein CASSLGRGADYGYTF.

The rearrangement joins TRBV20-1 to TRBJ1-3; TRBD1 is a possible D gene (5 bases). Germline lookup yields CDR1 DFQATT and CDR2 SNEGSKA (reference sequence). This CDR3 is 14 amino acids long. V gave up 0 bases and J gave up 4 bases, with 10 bases separating them. This CDR3 reads CSAREYRTGNTIYF. The CDR3 nucleotides are TGCAGTGCTAGAGAGTACAGGACGGGAAACACCATATATTTT.

This clonotype turned up a few times. The chain is built from TRBV5-1 and TRBJ2-5, with no clear D. The CDR3 spans 18 residues. Per the germline V gene, CDR1 is SGHRS and CDR2 is YFSETQ. V was pared by 4 bases and J by 3 bases, with 25 bases between. The CDR3 DNA follows: TGCGCCAGCAGCCCCTCCTACTTCGGAAGGGCCGGAGAAGAGACCCAGTACTTC. Translating gives CASSPSYFGRAGEETQYF.

This clonotype was detected only a few times. The chain carries TRBV4-2 and TRBJ1-2, with D maybe TRBD1 (5 bases). From germline, CDR1 is LGHNA and CDR2 YNFKEQ. V gave up 1 base and J gave up 8 bases, with 11 bases separating them. There are 13 residues in the CDR3. The CDR3 here is CASSQAGRDGYTF. The CDR3 DNA reads as TGTGCCAGCAGCCAAGCAGGCCGGGACGGCTACACCTTC.

The chain has TRBV7-9 and TRBJ1-2; 11 bases map to TRBD1. CDR3 size: 15 residues. Germline V gene data show CDR1 as SEHNR and CDR2 as FQNEAQ (reference sequence). V was clipped by 5 bases and J by 6 bases; unmatched bases: 8. In DNA form, the CDR3 reads TGTGCCAGCAGCCCGGACAGGGGGCTCGCTAATGGCTACACCTTC. This codes for CASSPDRGLANGYTF.

The rearrangement joins TRBV12-3 or TRBV12-4 to TRBJ2-1; no clear D. The CDR3 has 12 amino acids. Trimming cost V 3 bases and J 10 bases, with 10 bases left between them. The CDR3 is CASSLGYEEQFF. CDR3 nucleotide sequence: TGTGCCAGCAGTTTGGGGTATGAAGAGCAGTTCTTC.

The rearrangement links TRBV6-6 to TRBJ2-2; D call uncertain. The CDR3 length is 15 residues. Germline V gives CDR1 MNHNY, CDR2 SVGAGI (reference sequence). V gave up 3 bases and J gave up 2 bases, with 10 bases separating them. This chain's CDR3 is CASSYGLSNTGELFF. The CDR3 coding sequence is TGTGCCAGCAGTTATGGGCTTTCTAACACCGGGGAGCTGTTTTTT.

This clonotype was seen only a few times. The rearrangement links TRBV19 to TRBJ2-1, with D possibly matching TRBD2 (7 bases). The length of the CDR3 is 16 residues. V was shortened by 7 bases and J by 8 bases, with 24 bases between the two germline ends. Germline V gene sequence: CDR1 LNHDA, CDR2 SQIVND (reference sequence). This chain's CDR3 is CASTQWGGANLDEQFF. CDR3 sequence (DNA): TGTGCCAGTACCCAATGGGGGGGGGCTAATTTGGATGAGCAGTTCTTC.